This T cell receptor beta chain was obtained from a study of prognosis after radiotherapy for stage I lung cancer. This clonotype occurred many times. CDR1 KGHSH and CDR2 LQKENI come from the germline V gene. The J segment lost 8 bases and the V segment lost 6 bases, leaving 4 bases of the junction unmatched. This CDR3 is built from 13 residues. TCR beta CDR3 amplification from genomic DNA was performed by two-round multiplex PCR. First-round PCR amplification was performed with primers specific to each TRBV and TRBJ gene. TCRdb passed the multiplex PCR reads through MiXCR, listing each CDR3 protein once. Here the sample spans roughly 23,000 distinct CDR3 sequences, roughly 40% being singletons.

The TCR was taken from a donor older than 45 with non-small cell lung cancer. The V and J genes are TRBV18 and TRBJ2-6, with TRBD2 matching over 7 bases. The sequences come from PBMCs, collected before or after stereotactic body radiation therapy (not recorded which). The CDR3 spells CASSLGGTNVLTF. CDR3 DNA sequence: TGTGCCAGCTCCCTGGGAGGGACCAACGTCCTGACTTTC.